The entry below gives a single TCR beta chain sequence along with its context. Its antigen is still unknown. The V gene's germline CDR1 is MNHEY and CDR2 SMNVEV (reference sequence). Between the trimmed V and J ends, which lost 4 bases and 7 bases, there was a span of 23 bases. This CDR3 has 16 residues. The entry originates in a study of shared clonotypes between healthy human individuals. Study background: Plates per donor: three CD4 naive, three CD4 memory, two CD8 naive, one CD8 memory.

Study outcomes and limitations: Researchers sampled blood only, noting tissue repertoires likely differ.

Authors' methods: Filtering differed because ImmunoSEQ produced junction-only sequences that carried no quality scores. This table comes from immunoSEQ multiplex PCR, and its TCRdb copy is limited to in-frame clones, with some not included. The DNA gave D and trimming, while V, J and clone size come from that table. The sample holds approximately 640,000 clones; about 92% are singletons and the top ten take 34%. The chain carries TRBV27 and TRBJ2-7; D perhaps matches TRBD1 (6 bases). The receptor was isolated from a man aged 18 to 29 in good health. Some clones in this sample may be carry-over from other donors' samples. The sequenced sample was memory CD8+ T cells from PBMCs. Subset given: CD45RO+ cells pooled with CCR7-negative TemRA cells. The CDR3 DNA is TGTGCCAGCAGTTATACAGGGATCCCCCACTACGAGGAGCAGTACTTC. This sequence encodes CASSYTGIPHYEEQYF.